The 24 T cell receptor beta chains in this list originate from one sample, sequenced in a study of T-cell reconstitution after alpha-beta-depleted transplantation in children. Unique molecular identifiers featured in how the TCRbeta library was prepared. MiXCR, run by TCRdb on the PCR reads, gives a single entry per CDR3 protein. The sample lists around 600,000 distinct CDR3 sequences; 20% to 25% were seen once. Sequences were derived from PBMCs, mostly from graft donor cells, sampled 360 days after TCRalphabeta/CD19-depleted stem cell transplant. These receptors all come from a boy in the first two years of life who had a stem cell transplant for acute myeloid leukemia, so the T cells may come from the graft donor.

This clonotype was counted a few times. The CDR3, as DNA: TGTGCCAGTAGTATTTCAGGGTTTAGCGGCAATGAGCAGTTCTTC. It yields the protein CASSISGFSGNEQFF. The V and J genes are TRBV19 and TRBJ2-1; a weak D match, TRBD2 (6 bases). This CDR3 has 15 residues. Germline V gene lookup returns CDR1 LNHDA and CDR2 SQIVND (reference sequence). Trimming shortened V by 3 bases and J by 6 bases, and 15 bases separated the two germline ends.

This chain connects TRBV20-1 to TRBJ2-7; 12 bases align to TRBD1. CDR1 is DFQATT and CDR2 is SNEGSKA in the germline V gene (reference sequence). The CDR3 extends over 14 amino acids. V dropped 6 bases and J dropped 6; count of bases not matched to a gene: 9. CDR3 DNA sequence: TGCAGTGCCTCTCCGGGACAGGGGGCTCCCGAGCAGTACTTC. Residues: CSASPGQGAPEQYF.

This clonotype was detected many times. This chain connects TRBV15 to TRBJ2-6; D uncertain. The germline V gene has CDR1 LNHNV and CDR2 YYDKDF (reference sequence). The CDR3 extends over 15 amino acids. Between the trimmed V and J ends, which lost 5 bases and 0 bases, there was a span of 8 bases. The CDR3 spells CATSDKLSGANVLTF. The CDR3 region has the DNA TGTGCCACCAGCGACAAGCTCTCTGGGGCCAACGTCCTGACTTTC.

The sample holds many counts of this clonotype. The chain couples TRBV7-8 to TRBJ2-7; no clear D. The CDR3 spans 13 residues. Germline lookup yields CDR1 SGHVS and CDR2 FQNEAQ. The V end lost 4 bases, the J end lost 0 bases, and 7 bases lay between the germline ends. Here the CDR3 reads CASSSRTSYEQYV. The CDR3 nucleotides read TGTGCCAGCAGCTCCCGAACCTCCTACGAGCAGTACGTC.

There are many counts of this clonotype. The J gene is TRBJ1-4, the V gene TRBV6-5; a weak D match, TRBD1 (5 bases). The V end was cut by 6 bases, the J end by 5 bases, with 13 bases between. CDR1 MNHEY and CDR2 SVGAGI come from the germline V gene. The CDR3 consists of 14 residues. The CDR3 spells CASSPGWTNEKLFF. For the CDR3, the DNA is TGTGCCAGCAGCCCAGGGTGGACCAATGAAAAACTGTTTTTT.

This clonotype was seen ten or more times. The chain uses TRBV29-1 and TRBJ2-3; 10 positions match TRBD2. Per germline, CDR1 SQVTM and CDR2 ANQGSEA. The length of the CDR3 is 15 residues. Trimming at V came to 3 bases and at J to 2 bases, leaving 5 bases not matched to a gene. CDR3 nucleotide sequence: TGCAGCGTTGAGGCTAGCGGGGGATTCACAGATACGCAGTATTTT. Its translation: CSVEASGGFTDTQYF.

The genes are TRBV7-2 and TRBJ2-3; TRBD2 might be the D (7 bases). V was clipped by 5 bases and J by 5 bases, with 20 bases between them. The CDR3 is made up of 16 amino acids. Germline CDR1 is SGHTA and CDR2 is FQGNSA. The CDR3 DNA reads as TGTGCCAGCAGCGTGGCATTCGGGGGGCAGGGAGATACGCAGTATTTT. This sequence encodes CASSVAFGGQGDTQYF.

The rearrangement joins TRBV12-3 or TRBV12-4 to TRBJ2-1; the match to TRBD2 covers 10 bases. Trimming at V came to 5 bases and at J to 8 bases, leaving 9 bases not matched to a gene. This CDR3 is built from 15 residues. The CDR3 loop is CASSPPLAGGDEQFF. The DNA for the CDR3 is TGTGCCAGCAGTCCCCCTTTAGCGGGGGGAGATGAGCAGTTCTTC.

The chain recombines TRBV20-1 with TRBJ1-2, with TRBD1 matching over 11 bases. CDR3 size: 16 residues. Germline CDR1 reads DFQATT; CDR2 reads SNEGSKA (reference sequence). CDR3 nucleotide sequence: TGCTGCGCTAGCATTCAACCGGGACAGGGGGACTATGGCTACACCTTC. It yields the protein CCASIQPGQGDYGYTF.

This clonotype has a count of ten or more. This chain links TRBV28 with TRBJ1-5; 10 bases align to TRBD1. V lost 6 bases and J lost 6; bases outside the gene matches: 11. The CDR3 loop spans 16 amino acids. Looked up from germline, CDR1 is MDHEN and CDR2 is SYDVKM. The CDR3 reads CASSSGTGAGSQPQHF. DNA of the CDR3: TGTGCCAGCAGCTCTGGGACAGGGGCGGGAAGTCAGCCCCAGCATTTT.

In this sample, this clonotype turned up many times. The chain recombines TRBV12-3 or TRBV12-4 with TRBJ2-5; D unresolved. Trimming took 3 bases from V and 2 from J, leaving 7 bases between them. CDR3 size: 13 residues. The CDR3 is CASSFDFQETQYF. The DNA for the CDR3 is TGTGCCAGCAGTTTCGACTTTCAAGAGACCCAGTACTTC.

The rearrangement joins TRBV5-5 to TRBJ2-3; tentatively, D is TRBD1 (6 bases). The CDR3 runs 15 residues. Deletions cut 0 bases from V and 5 bases from J, with 13 bases between. The germline gives CDR1 SGHKS, CDR2 YYEKEE (reference sequence). CDR3 DNA sequence: TGTGCCAGCAGCTTGGTTCCAGGGGAGATAGATACGCAGTATTTT. Translation gives CASSLVPGEIDTQYF. The variable domain in full, with the rest retrieved from reference TRBV5-5 and TRBJ2-3, is DAGVTQSPTHLIKTRGQQVTLRCSPISGHKSVSWYQQVLGQGPQFIFQYYEKEERGRGNFPDRFSARQFPNYSSELNVNALLLGDSALYLCASSLVPGEIDTQYFGPGTRLTVL.

This clonotype came up a few times. The rearrangement joins TRBV20-1 to TRBJ2-7, with TRBD1 identical over 9 bases. The CDR3 is 15 residues long. The germline CDR1 and CDR2 sequences are DFQATT and SNEGSKA (reference sequence). The J segment lost 3 bases and the V segment lost 5 bases, leaving 11 bases of the junction unmatched. The CDR3 here is CSASSPGQGIYEQYF. CDR3 DNA sequence: TGCAGTGCTTCATCTCCGGGACAGGGAATCTACGAGCAGTACTTC.

This clonotype was counted ten times or more. The chain combines TRBV20-1 with TRBJ1-2, with 7 bases fitting TRBD1. This CDR3 has 13 residues. The V gene's germline CDR1 is DFQATT and CDR2 SNEGSKA (reference sequence). Trimming at V came to 6 bases and at J to 5 bases, leaving 9 bases not matched to a gene. CDR3 in amino acids: CSALTGIIYGYTF. The CDR3 DNA reads as TGCAGTGCACTGACAGGGATCATTTATGGCTACACCTTC.

This sequence joins TRBV2 and TRBJ2-1; 10 nucleotides match TRBD2. V was clipped by 9 bases and J by 5 bases; unmatched bases: 4. The germline V gene encodes CDR1 SNHLY and CDR2 FYNNEI. This CDR3 region has 13 residues. CDR3: CASGTSAHNEQFF. Written as DNA, the CDR3 is TGTGCCAGTGGGACTAGCGCCCACAATGAGCAGTTCTTC.

The chain recombines TRBV9 with TRBJ2-2; D is possibly TRBD1 (5 bases). The ends were cut back, 0 bases at V and 2 bases at J, with 14 bases in the middle. In germline, CDR1 is SGDLS, CDR2 YYNGEE. The CDR3 has 17 amino acids. CDR3 residues: CASSVERGGPNTGELFF. The CDR3 coding sequence is TGTGCCAGCAGCGTAGAAAGGGGTGGACCTAACACCGGGGAGCTGTTTTTT.

This clonotype was observed a handful of times. This chain connects TRBV20-1 to TRBJ2-1; TRBD2 matches 8 bases. CDR1 and CDR2 (germline): DFQATT, SNEGSKA (reference sequence). The CDR3 has 16 amino acids. Trimming at V came to 0 bases and at J to 1 base, leaving 5 bases not matched to a gene. In DNA form, the CDR3 reads TGCAGTGCTAGAGATGGTCGGGGGGGGTCCTACAATGAGCAGTTCTTC. Translating gives CSARDGRGGSYNEQFF.

The chain couples TRBV15 to TRBJ2-7; no reliable D call. This CDR3 is 15 amino acids long. The germline CDR1 and CDR2 sequences are LNHNV and YYDKDF (reference sequence). The V and J ends lost 0 bases and 5 bases respectively, with 14 bases between them. CDR3 sequence reads: CATSRDLERVDEQYF. The CDR3 region has the DNA TGTGCCACCAGCAGAGATCTAGAACGCGTCGACGAGCAGTACTTC.

This clonotype was seen only once. The chain employs TRBV4-1 and TRBJ2-2, with D maybe TRBD1 (6 bases). The CDR3 sequence is 17 residues long. The germline V gene has CDR1 MGHRA and CDR2 YSYEKL. V shed 0 bases and J shed 5 bases, with 16 bases lying between them. The CDR3, as DNA: TGCGCCAGCAGCCAAGATGCAGGGGAAGGTCGAACCGGGGAGCTGTTTTTT. Protein sequence: CASSQDAGEGRTGELFF.

J is TRBJ2-4 and V is TRBV20-1; 8 bases align to TRBD1. The CDR3 contains 15 residues. V was pared by 4 bases and J by 0 bases, with 5 bases of the junction left unmatched. Germline V gene data show CDR1 as DFQATT and CDR2 as SNEGSKA (reference sequence). CDR3 nucleotide sequence: TGCAGTGCTACGGCAGGGGGCCTAGCCAAAAACATTCAGTACTTC. Protein product: CSATAGGLAKNIQYF.

This sequence joins TRBV7-8 and TRBJ2-3, with 7 bases matching TRBD2. Germline CDR1 reads SGHVS; CDR2 reads FQNEAQ. Germline trimming cut 1 base from V and 3 bases from J; bases unmatched to any gene: 4. The CDR3 has 15 amino acids. The CDR3 bases are TGTGCCAGCAGCTTAGTTGAGCGGGGTACAGATACGCAGTATTTT. It specifies CASSLVERGTDTQYF.

The chain is built from TRBV24-1 and TRBJ2-5; 11 nucleotides agree with TRBD1. CDR1 and CDR2 from the germline V gene are KGHDR and SFDVKD. Germline trimming cut 0 bases from V and 5 bases from J; bases unmatched to any gene: 4. CDR3 length equals 16 residues. The CDR3 region has the DNA TGTGCCACCAGTGATTTGCGGACAGGGGGCAGCGAGACCCAGTACTTC. It codes for CATSDLRTGGSETQYF.

This clonotype appeared many times. The chain uses TRBV6-5 and TRBJ2-7, with TRBD1 matching 7 bases. Germline V gives CDR1 MNHEY, CDR2 SVGAGI. J was trimmed by 4 bases and V by 0 bases; bases with no gene match: 6. This CDR3 region has 15 residues. CDR3 sequence (DNA): TGTGCCAGCAGTTACTCGAGAGGGGGCGGTTACGAGCAGTACGTC. It is translated as CASSYSRGGGYEQYV.

This clonotype was picked up a small number of times. The CDR3 nucleotides read TGCAGTGCTAGAGTCCCCGGACGGGAAGAGACCCAGTACTTC. Its translation: CSARVPGREETQYF. The V gene is TRBV20-1, the J gene TRBJ2-5; D unresolved. The ends were cut back, 1 base at V and 3 bases at J, with 12 bases in the middle. The CDR3 is made up of 14 amino acids. The germline CDR1 and CDR2 sequences are DFQATT and SNEGSKA (reference sequence).